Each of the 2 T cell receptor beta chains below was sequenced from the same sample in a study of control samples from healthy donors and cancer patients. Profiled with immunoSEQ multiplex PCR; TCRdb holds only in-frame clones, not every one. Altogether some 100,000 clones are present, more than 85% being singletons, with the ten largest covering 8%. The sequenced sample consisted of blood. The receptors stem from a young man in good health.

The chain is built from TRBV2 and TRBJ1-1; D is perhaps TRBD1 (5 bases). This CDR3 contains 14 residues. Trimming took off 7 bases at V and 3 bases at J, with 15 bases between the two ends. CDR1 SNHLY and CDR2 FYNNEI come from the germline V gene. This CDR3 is CASKLGGADTEAFF. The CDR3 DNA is TGTGCCAGCAAGCTGGGAGGGGCGGACACTGAAGCTTTCTTT. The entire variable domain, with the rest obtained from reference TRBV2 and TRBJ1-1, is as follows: EPEVTQTPSHQVTQMGQEVILRCVPISNHLYFYWYRQILGQKVEFLVSFYNNEISEKSEIFDDQFSVERPDGSNFTLKIRSTKLEDSAMYFCASKLGGADTEAFFGQGTRLTVV.

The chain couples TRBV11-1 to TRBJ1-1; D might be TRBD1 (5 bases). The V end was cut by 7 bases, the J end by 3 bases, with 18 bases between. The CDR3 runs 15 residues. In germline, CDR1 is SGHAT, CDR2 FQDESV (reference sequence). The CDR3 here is CASTLGWGKDTEAFF. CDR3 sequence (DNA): TGTGCCAGCACCTTGGGGTGGGGGAAGGACACTGAAGCTTTCTTT.